This T cell receptor (beta chain) appears in the sequencing data of a study of blood T cell repertoires in COVID-19. Libraries were prepared by immunoSEQ multiplex PCR; TCRdb keeps only in-frame clonotypes and omits some of them. The sample contains some 97,000 clones, around 90% of which appear only once. Germline V gene data show CDR1 as SGHRS and CDR2 as YFSETQ. V gave up 4 bases and J gave up 4 bases; unmatched junction bases: 5. CDR3 length: 14 amino acids. This receptor was taken from a woman aged 60-75 years with acute or convalescent COVID-19. The gene calls are TRBV5-1 and TRBJ2-5; 9 positions agree with TRBD1. The sequencing sample was made of peripheral blood. CDR3 protein: CASSIYRGRETQYF. In nucleotides, the CDR3 is TGCGCCAGCAGCATCTACAGGGGGCGAGAGACCCAGTACTTC.